Below, 3 T cell receptor beta chains from the same sample are listed, as sequenced in a study of spatial heterogeneity in lung cancer. The time point denotes: sample taken at primary tumor resection. TCRdb reprocessed the 5' RACE reads with MiXCR, giving one entry per CDR3 protein. Among some 21,000 distinct CDR3 sequences listed, 3.5% to 5.5% were seen once. Sequencing was performed on PBMCs, taken at surgery. These receptors were collected from a male donor with early-stage non-small cell lung cancer.

This clonotype was counted many times. The CDR3 DNA sequence: TGTGCCAGCAGTTACCGTGATGCCAGGAATGAGCAGTTCTTC. Its protein is CASSYRDARNEQFF. V is TRBV6-5 and J is TRBJ2-1; D is unclear. V lost 2 bases and J lost 7, with 12 bases in between. The CDR3 loop spans 14 amino acids. Germline-derived CDR1 and CDR2 are MNHEY and SVGAGI.

The table lists this clonotype with a few counts. The V and J genes are TRBV12-3 or TRBV12-4 and TRBJ2-2; 9 nucleotides agree with TRBD1. V dropped 8 bases and J dropped 3; count of bases not matched to a gene: 7. The CDR3 has 15 residues. The CDR3 DNA sequence: TGTGCCAGCTGGAGGACAGGGGACTACACCGGGGAGCTGTTTTTT. It is translated as CASWRTGDYTGELFF.

This clonotype was detected a few times. The chain employs TRBV6-6 and TRBJ1-4; no clear D gene. V shed 2 bases and J shed 4 bases, with 5 bases lying between them. From germline, CDR1 is MNHNY and CDR2 SVGAGI (reference sequence). The CDR3 sequence is 13 residues long. CDR3 DNA: TGTGCCAGCAGTTACCACCGTAATGAAAAACTGTTTTTT. Its translation: CASSYHRNEKLFF.